The clone carrying this TCR beta chain was counted only a few times. Antigen specificity is unknown. TCRdb recomputed calls from the reads with MiXCR, one row per CDR3 protein. The sample carries about 920,000 distinct CDR3 sequences, around 32% recorded once. The CDR3 has 14 residues. J gave up 6 bases and V 2 bases, and 7 bases lay outside the gene matches. Germline loops: CDR1 MNHNY, CDR2 SVGAGI (reference sequence). This specimen comes from a study of T cell repertoires in cytomegalovirus infection. Looking at the study overall: Selected CMV epitopes included recently identified HLA-C-restricted ones as well as well-studied HLA-B-restricted ones. Evidence of both CMV infection and a matching HLA type came from public TCR beta signatures. Study conclusions and caveats: Totalled public TCR beta family frequency picked out people who carried CMV plus the relevant HLA. Within the response measured ex vivo, HLA-C-restricted CMV-specific TCR beta clonotypes were dominant.

The sample consisted of cultured CD8+ T cells from PBMCs, taken from culture after CMV antigen stimulation. The chain uses TRBV6-6 and TRBJ2-7, with 7 bases identical to TRBD2. The receptor was derived from a human donor in good health (CMV status not recorded). Some clones in this sample may be carry-over from other donors' samples. The CDR3 spells CASSYLGPGGEQYF. In DNA, the CDR3 is TGTGCCAGCAGTTACCTCGGGCCGGGGGGCGAGCAGTACTTC.